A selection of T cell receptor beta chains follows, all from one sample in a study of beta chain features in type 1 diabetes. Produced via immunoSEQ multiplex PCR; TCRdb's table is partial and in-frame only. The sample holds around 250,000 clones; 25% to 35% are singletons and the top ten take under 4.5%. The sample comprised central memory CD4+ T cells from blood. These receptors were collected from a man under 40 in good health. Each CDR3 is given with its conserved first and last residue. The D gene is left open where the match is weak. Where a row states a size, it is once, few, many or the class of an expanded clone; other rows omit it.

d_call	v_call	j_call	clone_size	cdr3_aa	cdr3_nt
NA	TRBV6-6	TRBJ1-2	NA	CASSPGHPEEGYTF	TGTGCCAGCAGCCCGGGACATCCCGAGGAGGGCTACACCTTC
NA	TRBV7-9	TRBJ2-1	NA	CASSLQGRNEQFF	TGTGCCAGCAGCTTACAGGGGAGGAATGAGCAGTTCTTC
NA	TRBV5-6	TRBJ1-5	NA	CASSHWGSNQPQHF	TGTGCCAGCAGCCACTGGGGCAGCAATCAGCCCCAGCATTTT
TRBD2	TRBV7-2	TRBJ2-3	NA	CASSHSGGPGDTQYF	TGTGCCAGCAGCCACTCGGGGGGGCCGGGAGATACGCAGTATTTT
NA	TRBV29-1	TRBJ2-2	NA	CSAWTDNTGELFF	TGCAGCGCCTGGACAGATAACACCGGGGAGCTGTTTTTT
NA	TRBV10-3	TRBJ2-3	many	CATRPGSTDTQYF	TGTGCCACGAGACCGGGCAGCACAGATACGCAGTATTTT
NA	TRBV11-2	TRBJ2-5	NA	CASSLQYQETQYF	TGTGCCAGCAGCTTACAGTACCAAGAGACCCAGTACTTC
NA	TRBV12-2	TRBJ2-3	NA	CASRLVASRYTDTQYF	TGTGCAAGTCGCTTAGTGGCTAGCAGATACACAGATACGCAGTATTTT
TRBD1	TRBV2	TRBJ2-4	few	CASSDTEGANIQYF	TGTGCCAGCAGCGATACTGAGGGGGCAAACATTCAGTACTTC
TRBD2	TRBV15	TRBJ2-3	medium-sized	CATSRARDIAGGPDTQYF	TGTGCCACCAGCAGAGCGAGGGATATAGCGGGGGGGCCAGATACGCAGTATTTT
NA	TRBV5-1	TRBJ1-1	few	CASSLAAGTEAFF	TGCGCCAGCAGCTTGGCAGCTGGGACTGAAGCTTTCTTT
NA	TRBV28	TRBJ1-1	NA	CASRPGRSGGMNTEAFF	TGTGCCAGCAGGCCCGGACGCTCGGGTGGTATGAACACTGAAGCTTTCTTT
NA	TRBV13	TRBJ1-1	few	CASSQGNGLRGFF	TGTGCCAGCAGCCAGGGGAATGGACTTAGAGGTTTCTTT
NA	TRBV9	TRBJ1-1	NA	CASSVAGLGDGAEAFF	TGTGCCAGCAGCGTAGCTGGGCTGGGTGATGGGGCTGAAGCTTTCTTT
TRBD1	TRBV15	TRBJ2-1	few	CATSSRDRGENEQFF	TGTGCCACCAGCAGCCGGGACAGGGGTGAAAATGAGCAGTTCTTC
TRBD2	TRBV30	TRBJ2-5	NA	CAWSGTSGYVETQYF	TGTGCCTGGAGTGGGACTAGCGGCTACGTAGAGACCCAGTACTTC
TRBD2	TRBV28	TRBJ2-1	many	CASSIVTPGLAGGGSYNEQFF	TGTGCCAGCAGCATAGTTACACCGGGACTAGCGGGAGGGGGCTCCTACAATGAGCAGTTCTTC
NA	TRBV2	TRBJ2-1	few	CASAGDQYNEQFF	TGTGCCAGCGCCGGGGACCAATACAATGAGCAGTTCTTC
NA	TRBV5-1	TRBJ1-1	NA	CASSLEGRGRNTEAFF	TGCGCCAGCAGCTTGGAAGGGAGAGGCAGGAACACTGAAGCTTTCTTT
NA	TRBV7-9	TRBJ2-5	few	CASSSKGPQTQYF	TGTGCCAGCAGCTCTAAAGGCCCACAGACCCAGTACTTC
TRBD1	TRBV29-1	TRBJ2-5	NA	CSVSLTGTGGETQYF	TGCAGCGTTTCCCTTACAGGGACAGGGGGAGAGACCCAGTACTTC
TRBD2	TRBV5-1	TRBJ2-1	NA	CASSSPTTGGPSYNEQFF	TGCGCCAGCAGCTCCCCTACGACGGGAGGGCCTTCCTACAATGAGCAGTTCTTC
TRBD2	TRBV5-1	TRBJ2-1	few	CASSPGLAEGNEQFF	TGCGCCAGCAGCCCGGGACTAGCGGAGGGGAATGAGCAGTTCTTC
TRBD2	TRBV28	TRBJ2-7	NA	CASSRTSGAYEQYF	TGTGCCAGCAGCCGGACTAGCGGGGCCTACGAGCAGTACTTC
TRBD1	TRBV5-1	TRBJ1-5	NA	CASSWDSLNQPQHF	TGCGCCAGCAGCTGGGACAGCCTCAATCAGCCCCAGCATTTT
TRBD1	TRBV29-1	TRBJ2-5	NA	CSGDSGQGSLETQYF	TGCAGCGGTGACTCCGGACAGGGGTCTTTAGAGACCCAGTACTTC
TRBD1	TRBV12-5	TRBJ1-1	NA	CASGPWDRPEAFF	TGTGCTAGTGGTCCCTGGGACAGGCCTGAAGCTTTCTTT
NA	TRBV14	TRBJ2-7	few	CASSQEAGYYEQYF	TGTGCCAGCAGCCAAGAGGCCGGATACTACGAGCAGTACTTC
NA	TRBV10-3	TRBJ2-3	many	CAISGRGPDTDTQYF	TGTGCCATCAGTGGGAGAGGGCCCGACACAGATACGCAGTATTTT
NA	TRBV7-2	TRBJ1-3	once	CASSPQTTSSGNTIYF	TGTGCCAGCAGCCCTCAGACGACCAGCTCTGGAAACACCATATATTTT
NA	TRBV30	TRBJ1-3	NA	CAWSYPRGAGNTIYF	TGTGCCTGGAGTTACCCCCGGGGGGCTGGAAACACCATATATTTT
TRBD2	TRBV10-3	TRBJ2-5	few	CAISPGTSGQETQYF	TGTGCCATCAGTCCCGGGACTAGCGGACAAGAGACCCAGTACTTC
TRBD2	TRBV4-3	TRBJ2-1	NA	CASSSSMAGEEFF	TGCGCCAGCAGCTCCTCGATGGCGGGAGAAGAGTTCTTC
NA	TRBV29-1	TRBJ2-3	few	CSVRAFTDTQYF	TGCAGCGTCCGGGCATTCACAGATACGCAGTATTTT
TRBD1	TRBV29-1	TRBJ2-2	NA	CSGGAGTGVTGELFF	TGCAGCGGGGGGGCCGGGACAGGGGTTACCGGGGAGCTGTTTTTT
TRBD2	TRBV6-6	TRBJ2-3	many	CASTLTGGRTDTQYF	TGTGCCAGCACCCTGACGGGGGGGCGTACAGATACGCAGTATTTT
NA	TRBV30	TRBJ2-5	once	CAWDDGETQYF	TGTGCCTGGGACGATGGGGAGACCCAGTACTTC